This T cell receptor (beta chain) originates from a study of T cell repertoires in cytomegalovirus infection. Overall study context: HLA-B-restricted CMV epitopes that are well studied were used alongside recently identified HLA-C-restricted ones. The study, taken as a whole, reports: Cumulative frequency of public TCR beta families picked out carriers of CMV plus the relevant HLA. Clonotype analysis showed dominance of the ex vivo response by HLA-C-restricted CMV-specific TCR beta clonotypes.

TCRdb reprocessed the reads with MiXCR, giving one entry per CDR3 protein. The data contain some 99,000 distinct CDR3 sequences, under 30% of them seen just once; the ten biggest clones take up 80% to 85%. There are many counts of this clonotype. The antigen is not known. Trimming took off 1 base at V and 9 bases at J, with 15 bases between the two ends. The germline V gene encodes CDR1 SGHTA and CDR2 FQGNSA. This CDR3 contains 14 residues. V gene TRBV7-2 combines with J gene TRBJ2-5; D might be TRBD1 or TRBD2, each matching 5 bases. The clonotype originates from a human donor in good health (CMV status not recorded). Some clones in this sample may be carry-over from other donors' samples. Sequences were derived from CD8+ T cells from cultured PBMCs, sampled from culture after CMV antigen stimulation. The chain's CDR3 is CASSLGGPLGAQYF. The CDR3 DNA is TGTGCCAGCAGCTTAGGAGGGCCCCTGGGGGCCCAGTACTTC.